The T cell receptor beta chain under discussion was sequenced for a study of fetal regulatory T cell absence and autoimmunity. Background on the study: IPEX patients had exocrine pancreas autoimmunity without clinical diabetes.

With respect to this clone: The antigen remains undetermined.

Assay: immunoSEQ multiplex PCR; the TCRdb copy retains only in-frame clones and omits some. The sample contains just over 45,000 clones, around 85% of which appear only once. Study results and limitations: In IPEX, the enrichment was taken to support antigen-driven autoimmunity before birth.

CDR3 length equals 14 residues. The germline CDR1 and CDR2 sequences are SGHDN and FVKESK. V shed 4 bases, J shed 4 bases, and the junction held 6 bases outside the gene matches. The gene calls are TRBV14 and TRBJ1-1; 7 bases line up with TRBD1. The receptor comes from a newborn boy with IPEX syndrome. Sequenced: cord blood. The CDR3 reads CASSPQTGTTEAFF. As DNA, the CDR3 is TGTGCCAGCAGCCCCCAGACAGGGACCACTGAAGCTTTCTTT.